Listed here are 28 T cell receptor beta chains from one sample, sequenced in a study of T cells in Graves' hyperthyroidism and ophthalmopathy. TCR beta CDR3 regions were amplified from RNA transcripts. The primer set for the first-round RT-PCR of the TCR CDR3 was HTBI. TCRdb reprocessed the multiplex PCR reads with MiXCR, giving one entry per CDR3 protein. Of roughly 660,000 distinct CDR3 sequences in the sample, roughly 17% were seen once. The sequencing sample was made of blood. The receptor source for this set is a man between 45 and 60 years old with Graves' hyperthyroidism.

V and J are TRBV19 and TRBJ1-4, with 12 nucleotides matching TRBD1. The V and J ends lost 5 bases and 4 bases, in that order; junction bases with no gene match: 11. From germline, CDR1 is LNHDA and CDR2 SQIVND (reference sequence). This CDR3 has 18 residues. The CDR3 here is CASSPGTGGLYDNEKLFF. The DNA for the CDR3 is TGTGCCAGTAGTCCGGGGACAGGGGGCCTCTATGATAATGAAAAACTGTTTTTT.

The CDR3 loop is CASSVATSGPGDTQYF. For the CDR3, the DNA is TGTGCCAGCAGCGTAGCAACTAGCGGGCCTGGAGATACGCAGTATTTT. The chain is built from TRBV9 and TRBJ2-3, with TRBD2 identical over 9 bases. Germline V gene sequence: CDR1 SGDLS, CDR2 YYNGEE. Trimming at V came to 0 bases and at J to 5 bases, leaving 7 bases not matched to a gene. This CDR3 comprises 16 residues.

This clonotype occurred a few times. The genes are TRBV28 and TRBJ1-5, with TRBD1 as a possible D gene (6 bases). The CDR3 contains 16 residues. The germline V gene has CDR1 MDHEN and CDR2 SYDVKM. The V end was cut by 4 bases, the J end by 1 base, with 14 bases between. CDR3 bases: TGTGCCAGCAGTTCCCTTGGGGGCCCAAGCAATCAGCCCCAGCATTTT. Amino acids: CASSSLGGPSNQPQHF.

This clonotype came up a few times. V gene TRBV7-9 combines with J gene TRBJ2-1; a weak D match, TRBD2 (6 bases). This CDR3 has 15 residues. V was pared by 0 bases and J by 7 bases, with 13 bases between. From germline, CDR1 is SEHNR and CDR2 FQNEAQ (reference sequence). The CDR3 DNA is TGTGCCAGCAGCTTAGCGCCGGAGACTAGTAATGAGCAGTTCTTC. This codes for CASSLAPETSNEQFF.

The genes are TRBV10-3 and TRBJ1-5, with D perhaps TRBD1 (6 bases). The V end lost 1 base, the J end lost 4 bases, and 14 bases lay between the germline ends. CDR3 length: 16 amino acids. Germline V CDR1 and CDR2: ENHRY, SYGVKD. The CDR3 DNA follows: TGTGCCATCAGTGAGTGGGGGGGGGCGGAGAATCAGCCCCAGCATTTT. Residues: CAISEWGGAENQPQHF.

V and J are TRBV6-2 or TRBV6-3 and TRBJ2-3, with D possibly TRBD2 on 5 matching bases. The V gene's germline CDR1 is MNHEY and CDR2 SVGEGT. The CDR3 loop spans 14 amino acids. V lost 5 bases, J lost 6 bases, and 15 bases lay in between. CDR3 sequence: CASSLGSSRDTQYF. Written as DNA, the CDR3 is TGTGCCAGCAGTCTTGGGAGTTCAAGGGATACGCAGTATTTT.

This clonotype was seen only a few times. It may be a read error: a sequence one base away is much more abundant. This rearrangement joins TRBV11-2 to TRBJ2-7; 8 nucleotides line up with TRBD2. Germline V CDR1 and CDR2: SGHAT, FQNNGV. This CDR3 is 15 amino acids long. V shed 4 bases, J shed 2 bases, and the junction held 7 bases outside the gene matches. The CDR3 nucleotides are TGTGCCAGCAGCTCCGTAGCGGGAATGACCTACGAGCAGTACTTC. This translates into CASSSVAGMTYEQYF.

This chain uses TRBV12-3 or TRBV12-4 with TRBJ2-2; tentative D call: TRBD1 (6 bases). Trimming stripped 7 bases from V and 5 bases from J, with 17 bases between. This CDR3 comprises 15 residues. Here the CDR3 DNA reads TGTGCCAGCATCGTACGTCAGGGGAAAACCGGGGAGCTGTTTTTT. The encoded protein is CASIVRQGKTGELFF.

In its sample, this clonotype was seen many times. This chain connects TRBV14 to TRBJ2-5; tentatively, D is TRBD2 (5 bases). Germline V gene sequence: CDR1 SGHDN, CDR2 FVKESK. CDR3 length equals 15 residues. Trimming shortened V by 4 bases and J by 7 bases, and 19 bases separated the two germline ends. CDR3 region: CASSLWAGPPGTQYF. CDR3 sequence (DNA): TGTGCCAGCAGCCTATGGGCGGGTCCCCCAGGGACCCAGTACTTC.

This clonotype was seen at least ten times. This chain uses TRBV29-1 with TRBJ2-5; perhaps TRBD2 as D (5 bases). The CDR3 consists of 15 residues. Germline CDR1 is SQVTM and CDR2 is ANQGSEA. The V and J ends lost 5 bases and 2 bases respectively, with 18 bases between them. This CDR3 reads CSVREGTRPQETQYF. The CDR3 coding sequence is TGCAGCGTTAGAGAGGGTACGAGGCCGCAAGAGACCCAGTACTTC.

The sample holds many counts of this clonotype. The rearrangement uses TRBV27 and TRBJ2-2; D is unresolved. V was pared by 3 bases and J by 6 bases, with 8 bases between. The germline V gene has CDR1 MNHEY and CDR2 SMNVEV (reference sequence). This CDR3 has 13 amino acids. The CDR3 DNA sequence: TGTGCCAGCAGTTTTCTCTCCCCCGGGGAGCTGTTTTTT. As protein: CASSFLSPGELFF.

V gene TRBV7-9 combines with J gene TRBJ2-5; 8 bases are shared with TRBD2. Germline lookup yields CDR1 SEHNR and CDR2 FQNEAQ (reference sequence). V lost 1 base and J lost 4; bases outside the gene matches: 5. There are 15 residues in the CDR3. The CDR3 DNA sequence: TGTGCCAGCAGCTTAGTCGCGGGGGGAAGAGAGACCCAGTACTTC. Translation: CASSLVAGGRETQYF.

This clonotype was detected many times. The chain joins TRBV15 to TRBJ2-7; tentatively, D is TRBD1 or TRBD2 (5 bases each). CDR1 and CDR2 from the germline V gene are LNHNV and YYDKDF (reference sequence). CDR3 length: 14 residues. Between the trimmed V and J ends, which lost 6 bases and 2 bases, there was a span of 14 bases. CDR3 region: CATRGTGTPYEQYF. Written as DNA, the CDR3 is TGTGCCACCAGGGGGACGGGGACGCCCTACGAGCAGTACTTC.

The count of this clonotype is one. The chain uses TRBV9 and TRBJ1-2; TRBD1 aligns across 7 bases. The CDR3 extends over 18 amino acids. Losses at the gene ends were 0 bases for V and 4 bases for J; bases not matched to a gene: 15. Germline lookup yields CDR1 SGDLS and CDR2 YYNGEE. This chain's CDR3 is CASSVGETGRVSGYGYTF. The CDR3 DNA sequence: TGTGCCAGCAGCGTAGGGGAGACAGGGAGGGTTTCGGGCTATGGCTACACCTTC. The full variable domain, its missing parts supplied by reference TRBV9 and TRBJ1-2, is DSGVTQTPKHLITATGQRVTLRCSPRSGDLSVYWYQQSLDQGLQFLIQYYNGEERAKGNILERFSAQQFPDLHSELNLSSLELGDSALYFCASSVGETGRVSGYGYTFGSGTRLTVV.

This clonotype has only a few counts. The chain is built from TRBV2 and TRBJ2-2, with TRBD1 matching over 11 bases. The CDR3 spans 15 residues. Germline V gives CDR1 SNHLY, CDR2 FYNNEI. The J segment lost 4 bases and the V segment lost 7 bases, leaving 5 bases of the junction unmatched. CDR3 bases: TGTGCCAGCACACCCGGGACAGGGGGCACCGGGGAGCTGTTTTTT. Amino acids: CASTPGTGGTGELFF.

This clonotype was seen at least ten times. The CDR3 coding sequence is TGCGCCAGCAGCTCTACCGGGAGGCGCCCCGACGAGCAGTACTTC. This translates into CASSSTGRRPDEQYF. This chain connects TRBV5-1 to TRBJ2-7, with 7 bases that match TRBD2. The CDR3 covers 15 residues. The V and J ends lost 3 bases and 5 bases, in that order; junction bases with no gene match: 11. Per the germline V gene, CDR1 is SGHRS and CDR2 is YFSETQ.

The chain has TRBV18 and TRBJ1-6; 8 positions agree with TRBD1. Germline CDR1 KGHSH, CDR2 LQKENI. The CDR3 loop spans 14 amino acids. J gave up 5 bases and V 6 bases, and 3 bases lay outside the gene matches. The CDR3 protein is CASSWGQDNSPLHF. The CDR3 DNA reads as TGTGCCAGCTCCTGGGGACAGGATAATTCACCCCTCCACTTT.

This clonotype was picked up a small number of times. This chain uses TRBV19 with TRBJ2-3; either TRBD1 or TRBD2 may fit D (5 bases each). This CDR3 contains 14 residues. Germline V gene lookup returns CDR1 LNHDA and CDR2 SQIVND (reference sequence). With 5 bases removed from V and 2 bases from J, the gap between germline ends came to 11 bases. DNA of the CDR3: TGTGCCAGTAGTTGGACCGGGACCACAGATACGCAGTATTTT. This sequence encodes CASSWTGTTDTQYF.

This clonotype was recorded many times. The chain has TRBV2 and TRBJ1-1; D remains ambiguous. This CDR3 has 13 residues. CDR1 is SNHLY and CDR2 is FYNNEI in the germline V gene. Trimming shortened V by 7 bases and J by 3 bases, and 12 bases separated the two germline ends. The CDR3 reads CASKGFFDTEAFF. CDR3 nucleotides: TGTGCCAGCAAGGGTTTTTTCGACACTGAAGCTTTCTTT.

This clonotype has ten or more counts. CDR3 nucleotide sequence: TGTGCCAGCATTCCGAATCGGGGGACAGGGGATCAGCCCCAGCATTTT. This translates into CASIPNRGTGDQPQHF. The chain carries TRBV28 and TRBJ1-5; 10 bases are shared with TRBD1. Germline trimming cut 7 bases from V and 5 bases from J; bases unmatched to any gene: 11. Germline assignment: CDR1 MDHEN and CDR2 SYDVKM. The CDR3 extends over 16 amino acids. Full variable domain (rest looked up from reference TRBV28 and TRBJ1-5): DVKVTQSSRYLVKRTGEKVFLECVQDMDHENMFWYRQDPGLGLRLIYFSYDVKMKEKGDIPEGYSVSREKKERFSLILESASTNQTSMYLCASIPNRGTGDQPQHFGDGTRLSIL.

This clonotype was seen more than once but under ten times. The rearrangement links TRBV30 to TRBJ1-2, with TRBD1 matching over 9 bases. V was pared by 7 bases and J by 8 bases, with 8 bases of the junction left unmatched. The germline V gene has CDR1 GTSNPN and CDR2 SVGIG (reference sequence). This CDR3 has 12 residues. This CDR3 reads CASQQGAQGYTF. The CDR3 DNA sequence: TGTGCCTCCCAACAGGGGGCGCAAGGCTACACCTTC.

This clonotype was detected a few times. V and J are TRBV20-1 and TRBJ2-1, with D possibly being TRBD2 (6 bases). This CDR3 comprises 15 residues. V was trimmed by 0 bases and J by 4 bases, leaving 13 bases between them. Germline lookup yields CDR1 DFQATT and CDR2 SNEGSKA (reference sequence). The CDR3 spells CSARDLSGLYNEQFF. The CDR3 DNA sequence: TGCAGTGCTAGAGATCTGAGCGGGCTATACAATGAGCAGTTCTTC.

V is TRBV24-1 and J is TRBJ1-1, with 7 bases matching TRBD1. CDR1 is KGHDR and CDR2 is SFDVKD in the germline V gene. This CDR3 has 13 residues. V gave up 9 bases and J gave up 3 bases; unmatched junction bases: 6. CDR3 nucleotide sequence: TGTGCCACCCGCCGACAGGGAGACACTGAAGCTTTCTTT. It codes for CATRRQGDTEAFF.

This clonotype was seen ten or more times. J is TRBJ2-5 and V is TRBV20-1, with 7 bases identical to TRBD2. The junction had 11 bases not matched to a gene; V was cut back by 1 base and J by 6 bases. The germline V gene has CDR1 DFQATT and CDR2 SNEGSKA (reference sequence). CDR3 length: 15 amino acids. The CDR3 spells CSARGGREAHQTQYF. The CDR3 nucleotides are TGCAGTGCTAGAGGGGGGAGGGAGGCCCATCAGACCCAGTACTTC.

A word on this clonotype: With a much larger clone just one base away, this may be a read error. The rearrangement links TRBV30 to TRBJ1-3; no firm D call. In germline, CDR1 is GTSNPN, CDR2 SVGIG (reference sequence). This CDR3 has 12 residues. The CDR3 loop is CAWRGSGITIYF. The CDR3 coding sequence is TGTGCCTGGAGGGGATCTGGAATCACCATATATTTT.

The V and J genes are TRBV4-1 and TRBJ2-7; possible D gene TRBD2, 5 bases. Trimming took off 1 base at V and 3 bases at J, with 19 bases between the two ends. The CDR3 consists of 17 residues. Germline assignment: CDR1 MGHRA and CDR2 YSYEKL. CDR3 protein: CASSQGELRGRNYEQYF. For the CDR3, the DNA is TGCGCCAGCAGCCAAGGGGAACTTCGAGGGCGGAACTACGAGCAGTACTTC.

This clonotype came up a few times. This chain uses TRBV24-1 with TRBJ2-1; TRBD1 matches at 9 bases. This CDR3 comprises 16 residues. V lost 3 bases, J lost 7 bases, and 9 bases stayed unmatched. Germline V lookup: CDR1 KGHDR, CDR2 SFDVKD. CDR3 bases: TGTGCCACCAGTGATGAGGGACAGGGAGGAAATAATGAGCAGTTCTTC. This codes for CATSDEGQGGNNEQFF.

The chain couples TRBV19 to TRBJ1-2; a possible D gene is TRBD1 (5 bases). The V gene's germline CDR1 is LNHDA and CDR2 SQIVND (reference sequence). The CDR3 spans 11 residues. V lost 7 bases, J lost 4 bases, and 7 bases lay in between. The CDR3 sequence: CASMRGYGYTF. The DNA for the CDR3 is TGTGCCAGTATGAGGGGCTATGGCTACACCTTC.